What follows are 20 T cell receptor beta chains derived from one specimen sequenced in a study of molecular identifiers for immune sequencing clone quantification. From the PCR reads, TCRdb called clonotypes with MiXCR, one entry per CDR3 protein. The table shows about 630,000 distinct CDR3 sequences, with 25% occurring only once. The source material was naive CD8+ T cells from blood, with Jurkat cell RNA spiked in. Documented subset: FACS-sorted CD8+CD4-CCR7+CD45RA+ naive T cells. Receptors were obtained from a human donor in good health. Some libraries in this study had Jurkat cell RNA spiked in.

This clonotype came up many times. The chain links TRBV4-2 to TRBJ1-1; D is undetermined. CDR1 is LGHNA, CDR2 YNFKEQ, per germline. This CDR3 is built from 13 residues. Trimming left V 1 base short and J 2 bases short, with 5 bases between. CDR3 DNA: TGTGCCAGCAGCCAAGCGAGTAACACTGAAGCTTTCTTT. Encoded protein: CASSQASNTEAFF.

In this sample, this clonotype turned up many times. The CDR3 loop is CASSQWYQTTNTGELFF. CDR3 bases: TGCGCCAGCAGCCAATGGTATCAGACAACGAACACCGGGGAGCTGTTTTTT. V is TRBV4-1 and J is TRBJ2-2; no reliable D call. The CDR3 sequence is 17 residues long. Trimming left V 2 bases short and J 0 bases short, with 13 bases between. Germline V gene sequence: CDR1 MGHRA, CDR2 YSYEKL.

The CDR3 nucleotides read TGCGCCAGCAGCTTGAGTGAACGGGCAGTGGGGAGGTCACCCCTCCACTTT. Translated, it gives CASSLSERAVGRSPLHF. The chain recombines TRBV5-1 with TRBJ1-6; D is undetermined. CDR1 is SGHRS, CDR2 YFSETQ, per germline. Trimming removed 1 base at V and 10 bases at J, with 21 bases between. The CDR3 length is 17 residues.

This clonotype was seen a single time. A much larger clone lies a single base off, so this may be a read error. In this CDR3 the conserved last residue, phenylalanine or tryptophan, is missing, so a read error is likely. V usage is TRBV4-3 and J usage is TRBJ2-7, with a weak D call TRBD2 (5 bases). Trimming removed 2 bases from V and 2 bases from J, with 13 bases in between. This CDR3 region has 15 residues. Germline-derived CDR1 and CDR2 are LGHNA and YSLEER. As DNA, the CDR3 is TGCGCCAGCAGCCAATCATCCAGCGGTACCTACGAGCAGTACATC. It encodes CASSQSSSGTYEQYI.

This clonotype appeared many times. The chain links TRBV6-5 to TRBJ2-7; 7 bases are shared with TRBD2. The CDR3 is made up of 14 amino acids. With 6 bases clipped from V and 3 bases from J, the junction kept 8 bases outside the gene matches. Germline CDR1 and CDR2: MNHEY and SVGAGI. CDR3 nucleotide sequence: TGTGCCAGCAGAAGACGGGAGGCCTACTACGAGCAGTACTTC. It specifies CASRRREAYYEQYF.

This clonotype has just a few counts. V usage is TRBV19 and J usage is TRBJ2-7, with 8 bases that match TRBD1. CDR1 LNHDA and CDR2 SQIVND come from the germline V gene (reference sequence). The trim removed 2 bases at V and 3 bases at J, leaving 15 bases unmatched. This CDR3 comprises 18 residues. The CDR3 loop reads CASSITSTRGQPLYEQYF. CDR3 coding DNA: TGTGCCAGTAGTATAACCTCGACCAGGGGGCAGCCCCTCTACGAGCAGTACTTC.

Note on this clonotype: This sequence is one base from a far larger clone and is likely a read error. The J gene is TRBJ2-3, the V gene TRBV7-9; no definite D call. The CDR3 length is 12 residues. Trimming shortened V by 8 bases and J by 3 bases, and 9 bases separated the two germline ends. Germline CDR1 and CDR2: SEHNR and FQNEAQ (reference sequence). This chain's CDR3 is CASGAITDTQYF. CDR3 coding DNA: TGTGCCAGCGGCGCAATTACAGATACGCAGTATTTT.

This clonotype was seen a handful of times. The chain is built from TRBV28 and TRBJ2-7; a weak D match, TRBD2 (5 bases). The CDR3 is 13 amino acids. The V end lost 2 bases, the J end lost 5 bases, and 10 bases lay between the germline ends. The germline CDR1 and CDR2 sequences are MDHEN and SYDVKM. The CDR3 region is CASSLTGLDEQYF. As DNA, the CDR3 is TGTGCCAGCAGTTTAACGGGGTTGGACGAGCAGTACTTC.

This clonotype was found many times. The chain joins TRBV7-9 to TRBJ2-3, with no clear D. Trimming removed 5 bases at V and 9 bases at J, with 15 bases between. Per germline, CDR1 SEHNR and CDR2 FQNEAQ (reference sequence). The length of the CDR3 is 13 residues. The CDR3 region is CASSGVSLYTQYF. As DNA, the CDR3 is TGTGCCAGCAGCGGGGTTAGTTTGTACACGCAGTATTTT.

As regards this clonotype: An end of the junction does not agree with germline; a read error may underlie this. The CDR3 sequence is CSTRVPTSGRAGEQFF. Here the CDR3 DNA reads TGCAGTACTAGAGTCCCAACTAGCGGGAGGGCCGGGGAGCAGTTCTTC. This chain connects TRBV20-1 to TRBJ2-1, with TRBD2 matching 13 bases. The germline CDR1 and CDR2 sequences are DFQATT and SNEGSKA (reference sequence). The CDR3 extends over 16 amino acids.

Points on this clonotype: The missing conserved phenylalanine or tryptophan at the end of this CDR3 makes a read error likely. The chain is built from TRBV7-9 and TRBJ1-1, with D unclear. Germline-derived CDR1 and CDR2 are SEHNR and FQNEAQ (reference sequence). The CDR3 covers 14 residues. V lost 4 bases and J 5 bases, leaving 14 bases between the germline ends. The DNA for the CDR3 is TGTGCCAGCAGCTGGGTCAGGAGCGATACTGAAGCTTTCCTT. This codes for CASSWVRSDTEAFL.

This clonotype was seen many times. This chain uses TRBV19 with TRBJ1-5; D is undetermined. This CDR3 has 13 residues. V was pared by 7 bases and J by 3 bases, with 10 bases between. Germline V CDR1 and CDR2: LNHDA, SQIVND (reference sequence). CDR3 DNA sequence: TGTGCCAGTACCGCCAGTCTCAATCAGCCCCAGCATTTT. It encodes CASTASLNQPQHF.

This clonotype was picked up a small number of times. The chain is built from TRBV11-3 and TRBJ2-1; D possibly uses TRBD1 or TRBD2 (5 bases each). The CDR3 covers 15 residues. V was trimmed by 5 bases and J by 4 bases, leaving 15 bases between them. CDR1 and CDR2 (germline): SGHNT, YENEEA. This CDR3 reads CASSQRQGAYNEQFF. CDR3 in DNA: TGTGCCAGCAGCCAGAGGCAGGGAGCATACAATGAGCAGTTCTTC.

The sample holds many counts of this clonotype. The rearrangement links TRBV5-1 to TRBJ1-1, with no clear D. Germline-derived CDR1 and CDR2 are SGHRS and YFSETQ. The CDR3 length is 14 residues. V dropped 0 bases and J dropped 1 base, with 7 bases sitting between them. CDR3 coding DNA: TGCGCCAGCAGCTTGGAGAAGACGAACACTGAAGCTTTCTTT. Translated: CASSLEKTNTEAFF.

This clonotype has a handful of counts. This rearrangement joins TRBV28 to TRBJ1-5; tentatively, D is TRBD1 (6 bases). Germline V gives CDR1 MDHEN, CDR2 SYDVKM. This CDR3 is 17 amino acids long. V dropped 7 bases and J dropped 5 bases, with 24 bases sitting between them. CDR3 bases: TGTGCCAGCACCATCCCTCCACACAGGGCGATGGATCAGCCCCAGCATTTT. This gives the protein CASTIPPHRAMDQPQHF. The full variable domain, rest sourced from reference TRBV28 and TRBJ1-5, is DVKVTQSSRYLVKRTGEKVFLECVQDMDHENMFWYRQDPGLGLRLIYFSYDVKMKEKGDIPEGYSVSREKKERFSLILESASTNQTSMYLCASTIPPHRAMDQPQHFGDGTRLSIL.

With regard to this clonotype: Being one base from a much bigger clone, this may be a read error. The V call is TRBV28, the J call TRBJ1-5; no definite D call. From germline, CDR1 is MDHEN and CDR2 SYDVKM. This CDR3 has 13 residues. CDR3 nucleotides: TGTGCCAGCAGTTGGACTAGGGATCAGCTCCAGCATTTT. Translated, it gives CASSWTRDQLQHF.

The chain employs TRBV12-3 or TRBV12-4 and TRBJ2-1; D unresolved. The CDR3 is made up of 14 amino acids. Trimming stripped 2 bases from V and 1 base from J, with 6 bases between. The CDR3 protein is CASSLLMSYNEQFF. The CDR3 region has the DNA TGTGCCAGCAGTTTATTGATGTCCTACAATGAGCAGTTCTTC.

This clonotype was seen ten or more times. CDR3 in DNA: TGTGCCAGCAGCTTAGCGGCCAGGCCAGGGGAGCAGTACTTC. Encoded protein: CASSLAARPGEQYF. V is TRBV7-2 and J is TRBJ2-7, with D perhaps matching TRBD1 (5 bases). V was shortened by 0 bases and J by 7 bases, with 13 bases between the two germline ends. The CDR3 has 14 amino acids. Germline values: CDR1 SGHTA, CDR2 FQGNSA.

This clonotype was seen a handful of times. The chain links TRBV30 to TRBJ1-1; no clear D. The germline V gene encodes CDR1 GTSNPN and CDR2 SVGIG (reference sequence). This CDR3 is built from 14 residues. V lost 1 base and J 4 bases, leaving 13 bases between the germline ends. DNA of the CDR3: TGTGCCTGGAGTGATTATGACCGGGGCACTGAAGCTTTCTTT. Its translation is CAWSDYDRGTEAFF.

This clonotype was counted ten times or more. V usage is TRBV29-1 and J usage is TRBJ1-2; perhaps TRBD1 as D (5 bases). CDR3 size: 14 residues. In germline, CDR1 is SQVTM, CDR2 ANQGSEA. V lost 3 bases and J lost 1, with 12 bases in between. CDR3 amino acids: CSVDGGSLNYGYTF. Here the CDR3 DNA reads TGCAGCGTTGACGGGGGGTCCCTTAACTATGGCTACACCTTC.